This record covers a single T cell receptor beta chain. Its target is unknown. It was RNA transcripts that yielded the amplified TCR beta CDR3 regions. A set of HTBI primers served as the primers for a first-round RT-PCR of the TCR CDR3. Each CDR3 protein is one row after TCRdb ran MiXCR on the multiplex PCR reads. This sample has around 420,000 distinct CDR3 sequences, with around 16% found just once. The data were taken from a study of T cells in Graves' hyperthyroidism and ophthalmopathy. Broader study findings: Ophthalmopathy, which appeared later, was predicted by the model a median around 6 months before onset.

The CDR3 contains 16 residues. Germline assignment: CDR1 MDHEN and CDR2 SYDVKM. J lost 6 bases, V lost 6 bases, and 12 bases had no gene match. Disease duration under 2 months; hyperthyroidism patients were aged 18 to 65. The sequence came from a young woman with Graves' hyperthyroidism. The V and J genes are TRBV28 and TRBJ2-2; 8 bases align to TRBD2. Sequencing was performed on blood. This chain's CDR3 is CASRPHGLAGPGELFF. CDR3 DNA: TGTGCCAGCAGACCTCATGGACTAGCTGGCCCCGGGGAGCTGTTTTTT.